The next 24 T cell receptor beta chains were all read from a single sample in a study of shared clonotypes between healthy human individuals. The method was immunoSEQ multiplex PCR; TCRdb's version includes in-frame clones alone and lacks a portion of them. The sample consists of about 500,000 clones, roughly four fifths of them appearing once. The sequencing sample was made of PBMCs. The receptor source for this set is a woman between 40 and 50 years old in good health. Some clones in this sample may be carry-over from other donors' samples.

On this clone: This likely reflects a read error, since a far larger clone is one base away. The chain joins TRBV30 to TRBJ2-5; perhaps TRBD2 as D (6 bases). The end of the DNA fits TRBJ2-7 better, so the J call may be wrong. Germline V gene data show CDR1 as GTSNPN and CDR2 as SVGIG (reference sequence). The length of the CDR3 is 12 residues. The DNA of the CDR3 is TGTGCCTGGCATAACGGGGGCTACGAGCAGTACTTC. Its protein product is CAWHNGGYEQYF.

This rearrangement joins TRBV28 to TRBJ2-7, with TRBD2 matching 8 bases. Trimming cost V 5 bases and J 4 bases; bases outside gene matches: 7. This CDR3 contains 14 residues. Germline lookup yields CDR1 MDHEN and CDR2 SYDVKM. This CDR3 reads CASSRPGLVYEQYF. The CDR3 DNA sequence: TGTGCCAGCAGTCGACCGGGACTAGTATACGAGCAGTACTTC.

On this clone itself: A much larger clone differs by one base, so this may be a read error. This CDR3 is also generated by other DNA sequences in the sample. V usage is TRBV11-2 and J usage is TRBJ2-7, with 9 bases matching TRBD2. The CDR3 is 16 residues long. Per germline, CDR1 SGHAT and CDR2 FQNNGV. The CDR3 is CASSLEASGISYEQYF. The DNA of the CDR3 is TGCGCCAGCAGCTTAGAGGCTAGCGGGATTTCCTACGAGCAGTACTTC. Filled out from reference TRBV11-2 and TRBJ2-7, the complete variable domain reads EAGVAQSPRYKIIEKRQSVAFWCNPISGHATLYWYQQILGQGPKLLIQFQNNGVVDDSQLPKDRFSAERLKGVDSTLKIQPAKLEDSAVYLCASSLEASGISYEQYFGPGTRLTVT.

As for this clone: Different DNA sequences within this sample yield the same CDR3. The chain links TRBV18 to TRBJ1-3; 8 positions agree with TRBD1. The V segment lost 6 bases and the J segment 1 base; nucleotides outside the gene matches: 5. CDR3 length: 15 residues. The germline V gene has CDR1 KGHSH and CDR2 LQKENI. CDR3 in DNA: TGTGCCAGCTCCCCCGGGACAGGTTCTGGAAACACCATATATTTT. Residues: CASSPGTGSGNTIYF.

The rearrangement uses TRBV11-2 and TRBJ1-5; D ambiguous. Trimming removed 5 bases from V and 4 bases from J, with 9 bases in between. The germline V gene has CDR1 SGHAT and CDR2 FQNNGV. The length of the CDR3 is 13 residues. The CDR3 loop is CASSLGRNQPQHF. DNA of the CDR3: TGTGCCAGCAGCCTCGGGAGAAATCAGCCCCAGCATTTT. Variable domain in full (rest from reference TRBV11-2 and TRBJ1-5): EAGVAQSPRYKIIEKRQSVAFWCNPISGHATLYWYQQILGQGPKLLIQFQNNGVVDDSQLPKDRFSAERLKGVDSTLKIQPAKLEDSAVYLCASSLGRNQPQHFGDGTRLSIL.

This clone was detected only once. Possible read error: a much larger clone is one base away. The gene calls are TRBV11-2 and TRBJ2-5; TRBD2 agrees at 10 bases. Germline trimming cut 6 bases from V and 8 bases from J; bases unmatched to any gene: 12. Germline V gene sequence: CDR1 SGHAT, CDR2 FQNNGV. The CDR3 runs to 15 residues. The CDR3 here is CASSIAGLARDTQYF. The CDR3 DNA reads TGTGCCAGCAGTATCGCGGGACTAGCGAGAGACACCCAGTACTTC.

The chain couples TRBV5-6 to TRBJ1-5; tentative D call: TRBD1 (5 bases). This CDR3 has 15 residues. V lost 1 base and J 3 bases, leaving 11 bases between the germline ends. CDR1 is SGHDT, CDR2 YYEEEE, per germline. As DNA, the CDR3 is TGTGCCAGCAGCTTGACGGGGCGCGACAATCAGCCCCAGCATTTT. Translating it yields CASSLTGRDNQPQHF.

This chain uses TRBV29-1 with TRBJ2-7; 15 nucleotides line up with TRBD2. With V trimmed by 4 bases and J by 2 bases, 12 bases remained unmatched. CDR1 is SQVTM and CDR2 is ANQGSEA in the germline V gene. The CDR3 length is 18 residues. CDR3: CSVVGTSGRTRRPYEQYF. DNA of the CDR3: TGCAGCGTTGTGGGGACTAGCGGGAGGACCCGCAGACCCTACGAGCAGTACTTC.

J is TRBJ2-1 and V is TRBV11-2; D tentatively reads TRBD1 or TRBD2 (6 bases each). Per the germline V gene, CDR1 is SGHAT and CDR2 is FQNNGV. V lost 7 bases and J 0 bases, leaving 19 bases between the germline ends. The CDR3 is made up of 17 amino acids. The CDR3, as DNA: TGTGCCAGCACTCTAGGGGGACTCCGGAGCTCCTACAATGAGCAGTTCTTC. This encodes CASTLGGLRSSYNEQFF.

The chain recombines TRBV5-1 with TRBJ2-1, with 7 nucleotides matching TRBD1. Germline trimming cut 0 bases from V and 4 bases from J; bases unmatched to any gene: 1. The CDR3 covers 14 residues. Germline V CDR1 and CDR2: SGHRS, YFSETQ. The CDR3 sequence: CASSLEGQYNEQFF. The CDR3 DNA reads TGCGCCAGCAGCTTGGAGGGACAGTACAATGAGCAGTTCTTC.

The count of this clone is one. The gene calls are TRBV27 and TRBJ2-3; D is possibly TRBD1 (7 bases). Deletions cut 0 bases from V and 0 bases from J, with 19 bases between. CDR1 and CDR2 (germline): MNHEY, SMNVEV (reference sequence). The CDR3 is 19 residues long. The CDR3 DNA reads as TGTGCCAGCAGTTTATCCCCTTCCTTACAGGGGAGGAGCACAGATACGCAGTATTTT. This encodes CASSLSPSLQGRSTDTQYF.

The chain combines TRBV30 with TRBJ1-1; no clear D gene. Trimming took off 0 bases at V and 9 bases at J, with 5 bases between the two ends. The CDR3 covers 10 residues. Germline loops: CDR1 GTSNPN, CDR2 SVGIG (reference sequence). CDR3 nucleotide sequence: TGTGCCTGGAGTGTAGAGAAAGCTTTCTTT. Amino acid sequence: CAWSVEKAFF.

This clone was observed a few times. This rearrangement joins TRBV7-3 to TRBJ2-5; 8 bases map to TRBD1. Germline loops: CDR1 SGHTA, CDR2 FQGTGA. The CDR3 runs to 13 residues. V was pared by 3 bases and J by 4 bases, with 1 base of the junction left unmatched. Written as DNA, the CDR3 is TGTGCCAGCAGCTTCGGACAGGGAGAGACCCAGTACTTC. Residues: CASSFGQGETQYF. Full variable domain (outside the CDR3, taken from reference TRBV7-3 and TRBJ2-5): GAGVSQTPSNKVTEKGKYVELRCDPISGHTALYWYRQSLGQGPEFLIYFQGTGAADDSGLPNDRFFAVRPEGSVSTLKIQRTERGDSAVYLCASSFGQGETQYFGPGTRLLVL.

The DNA of the CDR3 is TGTGCCACCAGCAGAGATACGGGCGGGGCCTACGAGCAGTACTTC. It specifies CATSRDTGGAYEQYF. The rearrangement joins TRBV15 to TRBJ2-7; D is perhaps TRBD2 (6 bases). The CDR3 runs 15 residues. Trimming took off 0 bases at V and 2 bases at J, with 11 bases between the two ends. The germline CDR1 and CDR2 sequences are LNHNV and YYDKDF (reference sequence).

About this clone: The sample holds other DNA sequences that translate to the same CDR3. The V and J genes are TRBV5-1 and TRBJ2-5, with D tentatively TRBD1 (5 bases). CDR3 length equals 14 residues. Germline V gene data show CDR1 as SGHRS and CDR2 as YFSETQ. V shed 0 bases and J shed 2 bases, with 8 bases lying between them. The CDR3 region is CASSLGQNQETQYF. CDR3 bases: TGCGCCAGCAGCTTGGGACAGAATCAAGAGACCCAGTACTTC. Full variable domain (rest looked up from reference TRBV5-1 and TRBJ2-5): KAGVTQTPRYLIKTRGQQVTLSCSPISGHRSVSWYQQTPGQGLQFLFEYFSETQRNKGNFPGRFSGRQFSNSRSEMNVSTLELGDSALYLCASSLGQNQETQYFGPGTRLLVL.

The gene calls are TRBV10-3 and TRBJ1-2; no definite D call. The CDR3 extends over 13 amino acids. V was trimmed by 0 bases and J by 4 bases, leaving 6 bases between them. Germline V gene lookup returns CDR1 ENHRY and CDR2 SYGVKD. CDR3 DNA: TGTGCCATCAGTGAGTCGACTCCCTATGGCTACACCTTC. It encodes CAISESTPYGYTF.

V is TRBV5-1 and J is TRBJ2-7; no firm D call. CDR3 length equals 14 residues. Per the germline V gene, CDR1 is SGHRS and CDR2 is YFSETQ. Between the trimmed V and J ends, which lost 0 bases and 0 bases, there was a span of 7 bases. CDR3 sequence reads: CASSLDPTSYEQYF. DNA of the CDR3: TGCGCCAGCAGCTTGGATCCCACCTCCTACGAGCAGTACTTC.

This clone came up once. With a far larger clone one base away, a read error is the likely cause. The missing conserved phenylalanine or tryptophan at the end of this CDR3 makes a read error likely. The V gene is TRBV2, the J gene TRBJ1-4; D not resolved. V was pared by 6 bases and J by 7 bases, with 12 bases between. This CDR3 contains 13 residues. The germline gives CDR1 SNHLY, CDR2 FYNNEI. The CDR3 spells CASSPRSGEKLFS. In DNA form, the CDR3 reads TGTGCCAGCAGCCCCCGCTCGGGTGAAAAACTGTTTTCT.

The table lists this clone with many counts. In the same sample, other DNA sequences code for this CDR3. This rearrangement joins TRBV6-5 to TRBJ2-7; D assignment may be TRBD1 or TRBD2 (5 bases each). CDR1 MNHEY and CDR2 SVGAGI come from the germline V gene. This CDR3 region has 15 residues. The germline V and J ends were trimmed by 8 bases and 6 bases, with 23 bases remaining between them. The CDR3 spells CASRRQTGILREQYF. CDR3 coding DNA: TGTGCCAGCCGAAGACAGACCGGGATTTTACGCGAGCAGTACTTC.

This clone was counted at least ten times. V and J are TRBV30 and TRBJ1-1; D gene uncertain. The CDR3 covers 13 residues. From germline, CDR1 is GTSNPN and CDR2 SVGIG (reference sequence). The V end lost 3 bases, the J end lost 0 bases, and 8 bases lay between the germline ends. CDR3 sequence reads: CAWSAMMNTEAFF. DNA for the CDR3: TGTGCCTGGAGCGCTATGATGAACACTGAAGCTTTCTTT.

The V and J genes are TRBV30 and TRBJ1-3; TRBD1 might be the D (6 bases). The CDR3 is made up of 15 amino acids. The germline V gene has CDR1 GTSNPN and CDR2 SVGIG (reference sequence). The V gene lost 2 bases and the J gene lost 0 bases, with 11 bases spanning the gap. In nucleotides, the CDR3 is TGTGCCTGGAGTAGGGGACAACTCTCTGGAAACACCATATATTTT. It is translated as CAWSRGQLSGNTIYF.

The chain employs TRBV19 and TRBJ2-2; 7 bases are a match to TRBD1. CDR3 size: 14 residues. J was trimmed by 5 bases and V by 5 bases; bases with no gene match: 5. The germline V gene encodes CDR1 LNHDA and CDR2 SQIVND (reference sequence). CDR3 bases: TGTGCCAGTAGTCCAGGACAGGTTACCGGGGAGCTGTTTTTT. Protein sequence: CASSPGQVTGELFF.

The gene calls are TRBV5-6 and TRBJ1-3; a possible D gene is TRBD1 (5 bases). Germline assignment: CDR1 SGHDT and CDR2 YYEEEE. This CDR3 spans 13 amino acids. Trimming stripped 4 bases from V and 3 bases from J, with 8 bases between. The CDR3 coding sequence is TGTGCCAGCAGCCCGGGGGGTGGAAACACCATATATTTT. It translates to CASSPGGGNTIYF.

The chain uses TRBV2 and TRBJ2-3; 7 nucleotides line up with TRBD2. Germline V lookup: CDR1 SNHLY, CDR2 FYNNEI. V trimming: 8 bases; J trimming: 1 base; junction bases outside the gene matches: 12. CDR3 size: 16 residues. The CDR3 bases are TGTGCCAGCGAATCAGGCGGGAGTAGAGGCACAGATACGCAGTATTTT. As protein: CASESGGSRGTDTQYF.